The 32 T cell receptor beta chains below were found in one sample sequenced in a study of regulatory T cells in long-lasting Graves disease. Time point denoted: newly diagnosed GD, antithyroid drugs for less than 3 months. PBMC-derived RNA was used for the TCR library. Libraries of TCR beta came from iRepertoire HTBI primers plus Arm-PCR of CDR3 regions. TCRdb re-derived calls from the multiplex PCR reads in MiXCR, one entry per CDR3 protein. Of 390,000 or so distinct CDR3 sequences listed, about an eighth are singletons. This sample also belongs to another study, concerning T cells in Graves' hyperthyroidism and ophthalmopathy.

The sample consisted of peripheral blood mononuclear cells (PBMCs), taken at new diagnosis, from a patient treated with antithyroid drugs. All receptors derive from a woman in her late teens or twenties with Graves disease.

This clonotype showed up many times. The CDR3 region is CASTTGTTEAFF. CDR3 sequence (DNA): TGTGCCAGTACCACCGGCACCACTGAAGCTTTCTTT. The chain carries TRBV19 and TRBJ1-1; D not resolved. Germline CDR1 LNHDA, CDR2 SQIVND (reference sequence). Trimming left V 7 bases short and J 4 bases short, with 10 bases between. The CDR3 spans 12 residues.

At least ten counts were recorded for this clonotype. This chain joins TRBV6-9 and TRBJ2-7, with D possibly TRBD1 on 5 matching bases. V was clipped by 4 bases and J by 0 bases, with 16 bases between them. The CDR3 length is 16 residues. Germline assignment: CDR1 MNHGY and CDR2 SVAAGI. CDR3 region: CASSSPHRLSSYEQYF. DNA of the CDR3: TGTGCCAGCAGTTCCCCCCACAGGCTGAGCTCCTACGAGCAGTACTTC.

This clonotype showed up many times. This chain uses TRBV5-1 with TRBJ2-3; 9 bases line up with TRBD2. The J segment lost 2 bases and the V segment lost 4 bases, leaving 8 bases of the junction unmatched. This CDR3 has 16 amino acids. Germline V CDR1 and CDR2: SGHRS, YFSETQ. Here the CDR3 DNA reads TGCGCCAGCAGCCCAGGACTAGCGCCTATCACAGATACGCAGTATTTT. As protein: CASSPGLAPITDTQYF.

This clonotype was detected many times. This chain uses TRBV9 with TRBJ2-3; no clear D gene. The CDR3 extends over 18 amino acids. From germline, CDR1 is SGDLS and CDR2 YYNGEE. Trimming took 4 bases from V and 1 from J, leaving 22 bases between them. In DNA form, the CDR3 reads TGTGCCAGCAGCTCCACCAGATCTCCTCTTTGGGGCACAGATACGCAGTATTTT. Its translation is CASSSTRSPLWGTDTQYF.

The table lists this clonotype with a few counts. The chain uses TRBV7-2 and TRBJ2-7; TRBD2 matches at 10 bases. The V gene end was trimmed by 5 bases and the J gene end by 4 bases; junction bases not matched to a gene: 8. This CDR3 has 15 amino acids. The germline gives CDR1 SGHTA, CDR2 FQGNSA. CDR3 sequence: CASSLNPGLAYEQYF. CDR3 nucleotide sequence: TGTGCCAGCAGCCTCAATCCGGGACTAGCGTACGAGCAGTACTTC.

This clonotype was found a few times. The chain recombines TRBV13 with TRBJ2-2, with TRBD2 identical over 11 bases. The germline gives CDR1 PRHDT, CDR2 FYEKMQ (reference sequence). The CDR3 length is 17 residues. Trimming at V came to 5 bases and at J to 1 base, leaving 6 bases not matched to a gene. As DNA, the CDR3 is TGTGCCAGCAGCCAAGTAGGGACTAGCGGGAACACCGGGGAGCTGTTTTTT. It specifies CASSQVGTSGNTGELFF.

This clonotype was recorded a few times. The chain is built from TRBV3-1 and TRBJ1-1; D might be TRBD1 (5 bases). This CDR3 spans 16 amino acids. V lost 0 bases and J lost 5, with 16 bases in between. Germline CDR1 reads LGHDT; CDR2 reads YNNKEL (reference sequence). CDR3 sequence (DNA): TGTGCCAGCAGCCAAGATCCGGCAGGGCCTCTTACTGAAGCTTTCTTT. Translated, it gives CASSQDPAGPLTEAFF.

In its sample, this clonotype was seen many times. This chain links TRBV18 with TRBJ2-5; D gene ambiguous. V lost 4 bases to trimming and J lost 5 bases, with 8 bases between them. Germline loops: CDR1 KGHSH, CDR2 LQKENI. The CDR3 consists of 12 residues. The CDR3, as DNA: TGTGCCAGCTCACAAGTGTGGGAGACCCAGTACTTC. Encoded protein: CASSQVWETQYF.

This clonotype appeared many times. V is TRBV28 and J is TRBJ1-5; TRBD1 is a possible D gene (5 bases). CDR1 is MDHEN and CDR2 is SYDVKM in the germline V gene. Trimming shortened V by 5 bases and J by 0 bases, and 11 bases separated the two germline ends. The CDR3 is 15 amino acids. The DNA for the CDR3 is TGTGCCAGCAGTCCCGGGGCAGATAGCAATCAGCCCCAGCATTTT. Translation: CASSPGADSNQPQHF.

This clonotype was recorded at least ten times. This sequence joins TRBV11-2 and TRBJ2-1; TRBD1 might be the D (5 bases). The germline V gene has CDR1 SGHAT and CDR2 FQNNGV. The CDR3 extends over 17 amino acids. Trimming pared 2 bases from V and 4 bases from J, leaving 18 bases between. CDR3 sequence: CASSLTTQGITYNEQFF. As DNA, the CDR3 is TGTGCCAGCAGCTTAACCACTCAGGGCATAACTTACAATGAGCAGTTCTTC.

This clonotype has a handful of counts. The chain recombines TRBV7-2 with TRBJ1-2, with D tentatively TRBD1 (6 bases). Germline V gene sequence: CDR1 SGHTA, CDR2 FQGNSA. V gave up 4 bases and J gave up 0 bases, with 6 bases separating them. The CDR3 has 13 amino acids. The CDR3 bases are TGTGCCAGCAGCTGGGACACTAACTATGGCTACACCTTC. Its translation is CASSWDTNYGYTF.

There are many counts of this clonotype. The J gene is TRBJ2-5, the V gene TRBV29-1; D is ambiguous. The germline V gene encodes CDR1 SQVTM and CDR2 ANQGSEA. The CDR3 covers 10 residues. The V and J ends lost 6 bases and 7 bases respectively, with 9 bases between them. The CDR3 here is CSVRRGTQYF. CDR3 coding DNA: TGCAGCGTGCGTCGCGGGACCCAGTACTTC.

This clonotype was counted many times. The chain joins TRBV9 to TRBJ2-5; 13 nucleotides align to TRBD2. The CDR3 is 15 amino acids. Per the germline V gene, CDR1 is SGDLS and CDR2 is YYNGEE. V dropped 3 bases and J dropped 10; count of bases not matched to a gene: 9. The CDR3 region has the DNA TGTGCCAGCAGCGCGGATCGGACTAGCGGGGGTTTCCAGTACTTC. As protein: CASSADRTSGGFQYF. Full variable domain (missing parts from reference TRBV9 and TRBJ2-5): DSGVTQTPKHLITATGQRVTLRCSPRSGDLSVYWYQQSLDQGLQFLIQYYNGEERAKGNILERFSAQQFPDLHSELNLSSLELGDSALYFCASSADRTSGGFQYFGPGTRLLVL.

A remark on this clonotype: A much larger clone lies one base from this, so it may be a read error. This sequence joins TRBV6-1 and TRBJ2-7; D unresolved. Germline assignment: CDR1 MNHNS and CDR2 SASEGT. The length of the CDR3 is 13 residues. The DNA for the CDR3 is TGTGCCAGCAGGTATACAGCCTCCTCCGAGCGGTACTTC. The encoded protein is CASRYTASSERYF.

This clonotype was observed many times. The chain has TRBV2 and TRBJ1-5, with D possibly being TRBD1 (5 bases). CDR1 SNHLY and CDR2 FYNNEI come from the germline V gene. Trimming took off 6 bases at V and 5 bases at J, with 26 bases between the two ends. This CDR3 comprises 18 residues. CDR3 residues: CASSRLPFSREIYQPQHF. In DNA, the CDR3 is TGTGCCAGCAGCCGCCTACCGTTTTCCAGGGAGATCTATCAGCCCCAGCATTTT.

This clonotype was counted many times. It is likely a read error, because the conserved phenylalanine at the end of the CDR3 is missing. The J gene is TRBJ2-1, the V gene TRBV18; no definite D call. Germline-derived CDR1 and CDR2 are KGHSH and LQKENI. The CDR3 contains 15 residues. V lost 0 bases to trimming and J lost 7 bases, with 13 bases between them. The CDR3: CASSPPNSWQNEQFS. The CDR3 DNA sequence: TGTGCCAGCTCACCACCGAATTCGTGGCAGAATGAGCAGTTCTCC.

This clonotype was seen at least ten times. The CDR3 region has the DNA TGTGCCAGCAGCCCTAATCCCGACAGAACGAGTTCCTACGAGCAGTACTTC. It yields the protein CASSPNPDRTSSYEQYF. The chain combines TRBV4-2 with TRBJ2-7; TRBD1 is a possible D gene (5 bases). The CDR3 extends over 17 amino acids. The V and J ends lost 4 bases and 1 base respectively, with 20 bases between them. The V gene's germline CDR1 is LGHNA and CDR2 YNFKEQ.

This clonotype has only a few counts. This could be a read error, since a much larger clone is one nucleotide away. The chain carries TRBV27 and TRBJ2-1; 9 positions agree with TRBD2. There are 15 residues in the CDR3. CDR1 and CDR2 (germline): MNHEY, SMNVEV (reference sequence). DNA for the CDR3: TGTGCCGGCAGGCAAGCGGGAGGAACCTACAATGAGCAGTTCTTC. Protein sequence: CAGRQAGGTYNEQFF.

This clonotype was picked up many times. The chain has TRBV7-2 and TRBJ1-2, with D tentatively TRBD1 (6 bases). The CDR3 extends over 15 amino acids. V was clipped by 2 bases and J by 3 bases, with 13 bases between them. The germline V gene has CDR1 SGHTA and CDR2 FQGNSA. CDR3 nucleotide sequence: TGTGCCAGCAGCTTAACCCGGACAGACTACTATGGCTACACCTTC. The encoded protein is CASSLTRTDYYGYTF. Together with reference TRBV7-2 and TRBJ1-2, the CDR3 gives the full variable domain: GAGVSQSPSNKVTEKGKDVELRCDPISGHTALYWYRQSLGQGLEFLIYFQGNSAPDKSGLPSDRFSAERTGGSVSTLTIQRTQQEDSAVYLCASSLTRTDYYGYTFGSGTRLTVV.

At least ten counts were recorded for this clonotype. J is TRBJ2-3 and V is TRBV5-1, with D tentatively TRBD1 or TRBD2 (5 bases each). This CDR3 is 16 amino acids long. Germline assignment: CDR1 SGHRS and CDR2 YFSETQ. V lost 0 bases to trimming and J lost 2 bases, with 13 bases between them. The chain's CDR3 is CASSLGLRGATDTQYF. In DNA, the CDR3 is TGCGCCAGCAGCTTGGGATTGAGGGGAGCCACAGATACGCAGTATTTT.

This clonotype occurred once. This may be a read error, as it is one base from a much larger clone. Given the absence of the conserved phenylalanine or tryptophan at the CDR3 end, a read error is likely. DNA for the CDR3: TGTGCCAGCGCAACAGGGAACTCCTACGAGCAGTACCTC. Its translation is CASATGNSYEQYL. The V call is TRBV6-2 or TRBV6-3, the J call TRBJ2-7, with D possibly TRBD1 on 6 matching bases. Trimming removed 8 bases at V and 0 bases at J, with 11 bases between. The CDR3 consists of 13 residues. CDR1 is MNHEY and CDR2 is SVGEGT in the germline V gene.

This clonotype was counted many times. The CDR3 is CASEDRAAGKLFF. CDR3 DNA sequence: TGTGCCAGCGAAGACAGGGCGGCAGGAAAACTGTTTTTT. The rearrangement uses TRBV12-3 or TRBV12-4 and TRBJ1-4; TRBD1 aligns across 7 bases. The CDR3 is 13 residues long. Trimming took 8 bases from V and 10 from J; bases not matched to a gene: 10.

In this sample, this clonotype turned up a few times. One end of the junction is discordant with germline, which a read error may explain. The rearrangement joins TRBV27 to TRBJ1-1, with D hard to call. This CDR3 is 13 amino acids long. CDR1 MNHEY and CDR2 SMNVEV come from the germline V gene (reference sequence). The CDR3 nucleotides read TGTGGCAGCAGTTTATGGGAGGGCACTGAAGCTTTCTTT. It is translated as CGSSLWEGTEAFF.

This clonotype has more than one count but fewer than ten. The V call is TRBV4-3, the J call TRBJ1-5; 7 positions agree with TRBD1. Trimming cost V 0 bases and J 1 base; bases outside gene matches: 3. This CDR3 region has 16 residues. The V gene's germline CDR1 is LGHNA and CDR2 YSLEER. The DNA of the CDR3 is TGCGCCAGCAGCCAAGAATACAGGGGAAGCAATCAGCCCCAGCATTTT. Translated, it gives CASSQEYRGSNQPQHF.

This clonotype was picked up many times. The chain joins TRBV6-2 or TRBV6-3 to TRBJ2-1, with D unresolved. The V end was cut by 4 bases, the J end by 4 bases, with 17 bases between. Germline lookup yields CDR1 MNHEY and CDR2 SVGEGT. The CDR3 totals 16 residues. The CDR3 sequence is CASSSQAAETYNEQFF. The CDR3 DNA is TGTGCCAGCAGTTCTCAAGCAGCCGAAACTTACAATGAGCAGTTCTTC.

There are a few counts of this clonotype. The chain couples TRBV30 to TRBJ1-3; TRBD1 might be the D (5 bases). This CDR3 is 12 amino acids long. Trimming shortened V by 6 bases and J by 3 bases, and 9 bases separated the two germline ends. CDR1 and CDR2 from the germline V gene are GTSNPN and SVGIG (reference sequence). The CDR3 coding sequence is TGTGCCTGCGGGGACGGTGGAAACACCATATATTTT. It specifies CACGDGGNTIYF.

There are many counts of this clonotype. The chain couples TRBV7-3 to TRBJ2-1; D assignment may be TRBD1 or TRBD2 (5 bases each). With 5 bases removed from V and 4 bases from J, the gap between germline ends came to 15 bases. In germline, CDR1 is SGHTA, CDR2 FQGTGA. This CDR3 has 15 amino acids. CDR3 region: CASSIDTGPYNEQFF. CDR3 sequence (DNA): TGTGCCAGCAGCATAGATACGGGACCGTACAATGAGCAGTTCTTC.

This clonotype has a count of ten or more. The chain joins TRBV7-3 to TRBJ2-3, with 7 bases fitting TRBD1. The V and J ends lost 4 bases and 6 bases, in that order; junction bases with no gene match: 7. Germline CDR1 SGHTA, CDR2 FQGTGA. CDR3 length: 14 residues. The CDR3 DNA reads as TGTGCCAGCAGCTGGACAGGAGAGATGGATACGCAGTATTTT. It encodes CASSWTGEMDTQYF.

This clonotype was picked up a small number of times. DNA of the CDR3: TGTGCCAGCAGCGAAGGACAGGGCGGGACAGATACGCAGTATTTT. It codes for CASSEGQGGTDTQYF. The chain carries TRBV9 and TRBJ2-3, with 8 bases aligning to TRBD1. Germline V gene data show CDR1 as SGDLS and CDR2 as YYNGEE. CDR3 length: 15 residues. The junction had 6 bases not matched to a gene; V was cut back by 3 bases and J by 3 bases.

The J gene is TRBJ2-5, the V gene TRBV10-3; D gene ambiguous. Germline V gene data show CDR1 as ENHRY and CDR2 as SYGVKD. The length of the CDR3 is 14 residues. V lost 0 bases and J 1 base, leaving 6 bases between the germline ends. The CDR3, as DNA: TGTGCCATCAGTGAGTCAGTAGTCCAAGAGACCCAGTACTTC. It yields the protein CAISESVVQETQYF.

This clonotype showed up many times. The rearrangement uses TRBV30 and TRBJ1-2, with 12 nucleotides matching TRBD1. V dropped 8 bases and J dropped 8; count of bases not matched to a gene: 9. The CDR3 contains 13 residues. Germline CDR1 and CDR2: GTSNPN and SVGIG (reference sequence). CDR3 residues: CASGTGGLKGYTF. DNA of the CDR3: TGTGCCAGCGGGACAGGGGGCTTGAAAGGCTACACCTTC. The entire variable domain, with the rest obtained from reference TRBV30 and TRBJ1-2, is as follows: SQTIHQWPATLVQPVGSPLSLECTVEGTSNPNLYWYRQAAGRGLQLLFYSVGIGQISSEVPQNLSASRPQDRQFILSSKKLLLSDSGFYLCASGTGGLKGYTFGSGTRLTVV.

As for this clonotype: Since a much larger clone is just one base distant, this may be a read error. This chain connects TRBV12-3 or TRBV12-4 to TRBJ2-2; perhaps TRBD1 as D (7 bases). V was clipped by 6 bases and J by 4 bases, with 15 bases between them. The CDR3 sequence is 15 residues long. CDR3 residues: CASSLNRGLTGELFF. Here the CDR3 DNA reads TGTGCCAGCAGCTTAAACAGGGGACTCACCGGGGAGCTGTTTTTT.